This TCR beta chain emerged from a study of blood T cell repertoires in COVID-19. Study overall: The United States, Italy and Spain supplied acute and convalescent COVID-19 samples. Sources were T cells, B-cell-depleted T cells, or PBMCs; the material itself was cDNA or gDNA.

Germline trimming cut 5 bases from V and 2 bases from J; bases unmatched to any gene: 2. Germline V gives CDR1 SGHRS, CDR2 YFSETQ. This CDR3 is built from 13 residues. Per the original methods: Amplification of reference gene primers was used by the study to estimate nucleated cell counts. Generated by immunoSEQ multiplex PCR, the TCRdb table keeps only in-frame clones and is missing some. V and J calls and clone size are given by that table; D and trimming were obtained from the DNA. The data contain roughly 350,000 clones, 75% to 90% of them singletons. Seattle's cohort entered during active infection and was followed longitudinally.

The chain carries TRBV5-1 and TRBJ1-1; TRBD1 matches 8 bases. Material: peripheral blood. The clonotype originates from a woman in her forties or fifties with COVID-19, enrolled during active disease. The CDR3 sequence is CASRDRDNTEAFF. CDR3 nucleotides: TGCGCCAGCAGGGACAGGGACAACACTGAAGCTTTCTTT.